This entry features one T cell receptor (beta chain) sequence. The antigen is unknown. This sample is drawn from a study of shared clonotypes between healthy human individuals. Germline CDR1 MNHEY, CDR2 SVGAGI. J was trimmed by 6 bases and V by 8 bases; bases with no gene match: 12. The CDR3 extends over 14 amino acids. Assay execution proceeded at the deep level. The data were produced by immunoSEQ multiplex PCR, yet TCRdb's version contains in-frame clones alone and is incomplete. The sample yields 550,000 to 800,000 clones, 90% seen once. Broader study findings: Generally, naive subsets (rather than memory subsets) showed larger estimated richness. Non-shared clonotypes displayed generation probabilities falling below those of clonotypes present in all four donors. Sequencing depth was a factor that was expected to affect clonotype sharing among donors.

The chain employs TRBV6-5 and TRBJ1-2; 7 nucleotides agree with TRBD1. Sequences were obtained from memory CD8+ T cells from PBMCs. The subset here: CD45RO+ cells pooled with CCR7-negative TemRA cells. The clonotype was recovered from a young man in good health. Some clones in this sample may be carry-over from other donors' samples. The CDR3 region has the DNA TGTGCCAGCTGGCCGGGACAGTGGAGGAATGGCTACACCTTC. Its protein is CASWPGQWRNGYTF.